In this sample, the clone carrying this T cell receptor (beta chain) turned up many times. The data stem from a study of tumor-infiltrating lymphocytes in primary liver carcinoma. In the study overall: Samples produced roughly 3.65 to 8 million productive TCRbeta reads, comparable across tissue types.

The CDR3 loop spans 14 amino acids. Germline loops: CDR1 SQVTM, CDR2 ANQGSEA. The V gene end was trimmed by 1 base and the J gene end by 6 bases; junction bases not matched to a gene: 3. Synthesis of TCR beta cDNA was carried out from 500 ng total RNA with a constant-region primer. The TCR beta library was amplified through three nested multiplex PCR rounds in a modified ARM-PCR procedure. The first two PCR rounds used TRBV1-TRBV30 forward primers with a C-beta reverse primer, 9 to 11 cycles each. Via MiXCR, TCRdb re-called the multiplex PCR reads, giving one row per CDR3 protein. The sample includes 95,000 to 150,000 distinct CDR3 sequences, 64% of them seen just once. Co-extracting RNA and DNA was done with about 20-34 mg of unsorted bulk tissue as input. Five separate regions per tumor were sampled.

Sequencing input: liver tumor tissue from sampling region 3. Subset of the sample: tumor region T3, left-lateral pole. The receptor comes from a woman aged 55-69 years with primary liver carcinoma and hepatitis B virus infection. The V and J genes are TRBV29-1 and TRBJ2-1, with 10 bases aligning to TRBD1. This chain's CDR3 is CSVEGGTGANEQFF. CDR3 DNA: TGCAGCGTTGAAGGAGGGACAGGGGCCAATGAGCAGTTCTTC.